This T cell receptor (beta chain) comes out of a study of blood T cell repertoires in COVID-19. The CDR3 has 14 residues. Germline trimming cut 0 bases from V and 6 bases from J; bases unmatched to any gene: 3. Germline V gives CDR1 MNHEY, CDR2 SMNVEV (reference sequence). The method was immunoSEQ multiplex PCR; TCRdb's version includes in-frame clones alone and lacks a portion of them. In the table there are under 200,000 clones, about 80% of which are singletons. V and J are TRBV27 and TRBJ2-7; 9 bases map to TRBD2. Sequencing input: peripheral blood. The sequence derives from a man aged 55 to 70 with acute or convalescent COVID-19. CDR3 nucleotides: TGTGCCAGCAGTTTATCTAGCGGGAGCCCCGAGCAGTACTTC. Protein product: CASSLSSGSPEQYF.